One sample yielded the 27 T cell receptor beta chains listed below, sequenced in a study of blood T cells in healthy people across ages. Primed by a sample-barcoded 5' primer and a J-beta primer mix, a second PCR proceeded for roughly 6 to 12 cycles. TCRdb reanalysed the 5' RACE reads using MiXCR and keeps one entry per CDR3 protein. The sample has 500,000 to 550,000 distinct CDR3 sequences, nearly 25% seen once; the top ten hold around 10%. These data were also filed under a second study, of T cells of mothers and their children.

The sequenced material came from blood. These TCRs come from a boy aged 5-17 years in good health.

Only a few counts were recorded for this clonotype. This chain joins TRBV7-9 and TRBJ2-4; no reliable D call. Per the germline V gene, CDR1 is SEHNR and CDR2 is FQNEAQ (reference sequence). This CDR3 is built from 17 residues. Trimming took off 5 bases at V and 1 base at J, with 18 bases between the two ends. CDR3 in DNA: TGTGCCAGCAGCGGTACACGGGCAGTTGAGGCCAAAAACATTCAGTACTTC. Encoded protein: CASSGTRAVEAKNIQYF.

This clonotype was observed a few times. The rearrangement joins TRBV4-3 to TRBJ2-4; no clear D gene. The CDR3 consists of 14 residues. Germline values: CDR1 LGHNA, CDR2 YSLEER. Trimming took 2 bases from V and 0 from J, leaving 5 bases between them. CDR3 loop: CASSQHLAKNIQYF. CDR3 coding DNA: TGCGCCAGCAGCCAACATCTAGCCAAAAACATTCAGTACTTC.

The V and J genes are TRBV7-2 and TRBJ2-1; TRBD2 might be the D (6 bases). The germline V and J ends were trimmed by 5 bases and 4 bases, with 15 bases remaining between them. The CDR3 contains 15 residues. Looked up from germline, CDR1 is SGHTA and CDR2 is FQGNSA. The DNA for the CDR3 is TGTGCCAGCAGCAGTACGGGACTCAATTACAATGAGCAGTTCTTC. Translation gives CASSSTGLNYNEQFF. Together with reference TRBV7-2 and TRBJ2-1, the CDR3 gives the full variable domain: GAGVSQSPSNKVTEKGKDVELRCDPISGHTALYWYRQSLGQGLEFLIYFQGNSAPDKSGLPSDRFSAERTGGSVSTLTIQRTQQEDSAVYLCASSSTGLNYNEQFFGPGTRLTVL.

As to this clonotype: The germline gene is not matched at one end of the junction; a read error may be the cause. The chain recombines TRBV7-2 with TRBJ2-3, with D unresolved. This CDR3 region has 15 residues. CDR1 SGHTA and CDR2 FQGNSA come from the germline V gene. CDR3 in DNA: TGTGCCAGCAGCATAGCCCCGACTAGCACAGATACGCAGTATTTT. As protein: CASSIAPTSTDTQYF.

This clonotype was found a few times. The chain couples TRBV4-3 to TRBJ2-5; the D gene is possibly TRBD1 (6 bases). The DNA end favors TRBJ2-7, so the J call may be wrong. Looked up from germline, CDR1 is LGHNA and CDR2 is YSLEER. There are 17 residues in the CDR3. The CDR3 region has the DNA TGCGCCAGCAGCCAAGATCTCTCCGAAGGGGGTAGATACGAGCAGTACTTC. Translated, it gives CASSQDLSEGGRYEQYF.

This clonotype appeared a single time. V is TRBV2 and J is TRBJ1-1; no reliable D call. The germline gives CDR1 SNHLY, CDR2 FYNNEI. Trimming removed 6 bases from V and 1 base from J, with 9 bases in between. The CDR3 extends over 13 amino acids. The CDR3 bases are TGTGCCAGCAGCGATCCACAGAACACTGAAGCTTTCTTT. Protein sequence: CASSDPQNTEAFF. The whole variable domain, filled in from reference TRBV2 and TRBJ1-1, reads EPEVTQTPSHQVTQMGQEVILRCVPISNHLYFYWYRQILGQKVEFLVSFYNNEISEKSEIFDDQFSVERPDGSNFTLKIRSTKLEDSAMYFCASSDPQNTEAFFGQGTRLTVV.

This clonotype was recorded a few times. The chain is built from TRBV5-5 and TRBJ2-1; the D is unclear. V was pared by 5 bases and J by 3 bases, with 12 bases between. The germline CDR1 and CDR2 sequences are SGHKS and YYEKEE (reference sequence). CDR3 length: 14 amino acids. CDR3 amino acids: CASSLLTGYNEQFF. The CDR3 nucleotides are TGTGCCAGCAGTTTGCTGACGGGCTACAATGAGCAGTTCTTC.

This clonotype was found a few times. V gene TRBV28 combines with J gene TRBJ2-1; 10 bases line up with TRBD2. CDR3 length equals 18 residues. Germline CDR1 MDHEN, CDR2 SYDVKM. The trim removed 3 bases at V and 0 bases at J, leaving 8 bases unmatched. The CDR3 coding sequence is TGTGCCAGCAGTTTTCCGATAGCGGGAGGAAACTCCTACAATGAGCAGTTCTTC. Its translation is CASSFPIAGGNSYNEQFF.

This chain links TRBV7-2 with TRBJ2-5; TRBD2 agrees at 9 bases. CDR1 and CDR2 (germline): SGHTA, FQGNSA. Losses at the gene ends were 1 base for V and 2 bases for J; bases not matched to a gene: 5. This CDR3 is built from 16 residues. As DNA, the CDR3 is TGTGCCAGCAGCTTAGTAGCGGGGGAGGAACAAGAGACCCAGTACTTC. It translates to CASSLVAGEEQETQYF.

This rearrangement joins TRBV27 to TRBJ1-2; D not resolved. V was clipped by 0 bases and J by 7 bases, with 12 bases between them. In germline, CDR1 is MNHEY, CDR2 SMNVEV (reference sequence). The CDR3 runs to 14 residues. The CDR3 nucleotides are TGTGCCAGCAGTTTATCCCAGGCCTATTCTGGCTACACCTTC. Protein sequence: CASSLSQAYSGYTF.

Ten or more counts support this clonotype. The chain recombines TRBV7-2 with TRBJ2-1, with 8 bases lining up with TRBD2. The CDR3 has 19 residues. The V and J ends lost 5 bases and 2 bases, in that order; junction bases with no gene match: 17. The germline V gene encodes CDR1 SGHTA and CDR2 FQGNSA. The CDR3 bases are TGTGCCAGCAGCCCCGGGTGGCGGGGGGCTAAGGGCGCCTACAATGAGCAGTTCTTC. Amino acid sequence: CASSPGWRGAKGAYNEQFF.

The J gene is TRBJ2-7, the V gene TRBV20-1, with a tentative D call TRBD1 (5 bases). Germline V CDR1 and CDR2: DFQATT, SNEGSKA (reference sequence). The CDR3 consists of 14 residues. V was pared by 6 bases and J by 2 bases, with 17 bases between. The CDR3 DNA is TGCAGTGCCATATCTAGGACAAGCCCCTACGAGCAGTACTTC. Translation gives CSAISRTSPYEQYF.

The chain recombines TRBV6-4 with TRBJ1-4, with D possibly matching TRBD1 (6 bases). The CDR3 loop spans 15 amino acids. V lost 6 bases and J lost 17, with 28 bases in between. CDR1 is MRHNA and CDR2 is SNTAGT in the germline V gene. The CDR3 protein is CASSTGGSLNEKPFF. For the CDR3, the DNA is TGTGCCAGCAGCACCGGGGGCAGCTTGAATGAAAAACCTTTTTTT.

This clonotype has a handful of counts. The gene calls are TRBV7-2 and TRBJ2-7, with a weak D call TRBD1 (6 bases). Trimming stripped 0 bases from V and 3 bases from J, with 6 bases between. Germline CDR1 SGHTA, CDR2 FQGNSA. The CDR3 length is 13 residues. The CDR3 sequence: CASSLARGYEQYF. The CDR3 coding sequence is TGTGCCAGCAGCTTAGCCAGGGGCTACGAGCAGTACTTC.

This clonotype came up many times. V usage is TRBV29-1 and J usage is TRBJ2-7; 9 bases agree with TRBD1. With V trimmed by 4 bases and J by 0 bases, 1 base remained unmatched. The germline CDR1 and CDR2 sequences are SQVTM and ANQGSEA. CDR3 length: 13 residues. The CDR3: CSVGQGGSYEQYF. The DNA for the CDR3 is TGCAGCGTTGGACAGGGGGGCTCCTACGAGCAGTACTTC.

There are a few counts of this clonotype. The chain employs TRBV29-1 and TRBJ2-7; possibly TRBD1 for D (6 bases). Trimming took off 3 bases at V and 2 bases at J, with 11 bases between the two ends. The V gene's germline CDR1 is SQVTM and CDR2 ANQGSEA. The CDR3 is made up of 13 amino acids. CDR3 DNA: TGCAGCGTTGAGTCAGGGGAAGCCTACGAGCAGTACTTC. Translating gives CSVESGEAYEQYF.

This clonotype was detected only a few times. The chain combines TRBV2 with TRBJ2-5; D gene ambiguous. Near its end, the DNA agrees better with TRBJ2-7, so the J call may be wrong. Looked up from germline, CDR1 is SNHLY and CDR2 is FYNNEI. CDR3 length: 13 amino acids. CDR3 loop: CASRAQPDLEQYF. Here the CDR3 DNA reads TGTGCCAGTCGGGCCCAACCGGACCTCGAGCAGTACTTC.

Notes on this clonotype: This may be a read error: a much more frequent sequence differs by one nucleotide. The chain carries TRBV14 and TRBJ2-1; 8 nucleotides match TRBD2. With the DNA end fitting TRBJ2-5 better, the J assignment may be wrong. Per the germline V gene, CDR1 is SGHDN and CDR2 is FVKESK. This CDR3 region has 18 residues. As DNA, the CDR3 is TGTGCCAGCAGCCCCGCGGGGCCGACTAGCGTACTACAAGAGCCCCAGTACTTC. Amino acids: CASSPAGPTSVLQEPQYF.

This clonotype was detected only a few times. The chain combines TRBV20-1 with TRBJ1-4; D is possibly TRBD1 (6 bases). There are 14 residues in the CDR3. The V and J ends lost 6 bases and 3 bases respectively, with 14 bases between them. Per germline, CDR1 DFQATT and CDR2 SNEGSKA (reference sequence). Here the CDR3 reads CSAPRGGSNEKLFF. DNA of the CDR3: TGCAGTGCGCCGAGGGGGGGATCTAATGAAAAACTGTTTTTT.

The rearrangement joins TRBV29-1 to TRBJ2-3; D remains ambiguous. Germline assignment: CDR1 SQVTM and CDR2 ANQGSEA. CDR3 length: 10 amino acids. V was cut by 6 bases and J by 7 bases, with 8 bases left in between. CDR3 nucleotides: TGCAGCGTGCTGACGAATACGCAGTATTTT. Its protein product is CSVLTNTQYF.

This chain links TRBV9 with TRBJ2-5; D is undetermined. Germline V gives CDR1 SGDLS, CDR2 YYNGEE. The CDR3 length is 13 residues. V was shortened by 0 bases and J by 4 bases, with 7 bases between the two germline ends. The CDR3 DNA is TGTGCCAGCAGCGTAGGAGATCGAGAGACCCAGTACTTC. Encoded protein: CASSVGDRETQYF.

V gene TRBV20-1 combines with J gene TRBJ2-5; 8 bases agree with TRBD1. J lost 4 bases, V lost 1 base, and 2 bases had no gene match. This CDR3 has 13 residues. Per the germline V gene, CDR1 is DFQATT and CDR2 is SNEGSKA (reference sequence). This chain's CDR3 is CSARGTGRETQYF. The CDR3 bases are TGCAGTGCTAGAGGGACAGGGCGAGAGACCCAGTACTTC.

This clonotype has a handful of counts. At one boundary the junction diverges from the germline segment, which might be a read error. The gene calls are TRBV20-1 and TRBJ1-4; D possibly corresponds to TRBD1 (5 bases). CDR1 is DFQATT, CDR2 SNEGSKA, per germline (reference sequence). The CDR3 spans 15 residues. The CDR3 loop reads CSASGGSATNEKLVF. The DNA for the CDR3 is TGCAGTGCTAGTGGGGGATCCGCAACTAATGAAAAACTGGTTTTT.

This clonotype appeared many times. This chain joins TRBV29-1 and TRBJ2-6, with D hard to call. CDR3 length: 14 residues. V gave up 6 bases and J gave up 0 bases, with 9 bases separating them. Germline V CDR1 and CDR2: SQVTM, ANQGSEA. The DNA of the CDR3 is TGCAGCGTCCCCCTGGACTCTGGGGCCAACGTCCTGACTTTC. Translation gives CSVPLDSGANVLTF. The complete variable domain, with remaining parts taken from reference TRBV29-1 and TRBJ2-6, reads SAVISQKPSRDICQRGTSLTIQCQVDSQVTMMFWYRQQPGQSLTLIATANQGSEATYESGFVIDKFPISRPNLTFSTLTVSNMSPEDSSIYLCSVPLDSGANVLTFGAGSRLTVL.

This clonotype has more than one count but fewer than ten. One end of the junction is discordant with germline, which a read error may explain. CDR3 nucleotides: TGTGCCGGCAGCCTGCGCTGGACTAGCGGGCGGGAGACCCAGTACTTC. Translated, it gives CAGSLRWTSGRETQYF. The chain uses TRBV3-1 and TRBJ2-5; TRBD2 matches 11 bases. The CDR3 has 16 residues. Germline CDR1 LGHDT, CDR2 YNNKEL (reference sequence).

This clonotype came up a few times. The V gene is TRBV4-1, the J gene TRBJ1-5; no clear D gene. Germline CDR1 MGHRA, CDR2 YSYEKL. The CDR3 runs 18 residues. The germline V and J ends were trimmed by 4 bases and 0 bases, with 19 bases remaining between them. The CDR3 here is CASSPLAWGSYSNQPQHF. CDR3 DNA sequence: TGCGCCAGCAGCCCCCTCGCCTGGGGTAGCTATAGCAATCAGCCCCAGCATTTT.

Turning to this clonotype: The junction differs from germline at one of its ends, possibly a read error. The V call is TRBV6-4, the J call TRBJ2-3, with TRBD2 matching 12 bases. Germline lookup yields CDR1 MRHNA and CDR2 SNTAGT. CDR3 length equals 15 residues. The CDR3 here is CASKELAGGSGTQYF. The CDR3 coding sequence is TGTGCCAGCAAGGAACTAGCGGGAGGCTCAGGTACGCAGTACTTT.